The entry that follows covers one T cell receptor (beta chain) sequence. Its specificity is not known. Caucasian individuals from Russia who were healthy and aged 6 to 90 acted as donors. The CDR3 contains 13 residues. The V end was cut by 2 bases, the J end by 6 bases, with 8 bases between. CDR1 is ENHRY, CDR2 SYGVKD, per germline. This sample was taken from a study of blood T cells in healthy people across ages. Findings and caveats of the study: In the absence of known donor CMV status, changes in expanded clonotypes were possibly confounded. The long-lived group displayed more naive CD4+ cells, plus higher diversity, than the aged donors did.

A second 7 to 11 cycle PCR used barcoded and J-beta primers. Every sample gave at least 3 million paired-end reads containing CDR3. TCRdb reprocessed the 5' RACE reads with MiXCR, giving one entry per CDR3 protein. The sample shows 650,000 to 1,000,000 distinct CDR3 sequences, about 34% of them seen only once. The J gene is TRBJ1-5, the V gene TRBV10-3; TRBD1 might be the D (5 bases). This receptor was identified in a man between 18 and 35 years old in good health. Sequencing was performed on blood. CDR3 loop: CAISEGRGQPQHF. In nucleotides, the CDR3 is TGTGCCATCAGTGAGGGTAGGGGTCAGCCCCAGCATTTT.